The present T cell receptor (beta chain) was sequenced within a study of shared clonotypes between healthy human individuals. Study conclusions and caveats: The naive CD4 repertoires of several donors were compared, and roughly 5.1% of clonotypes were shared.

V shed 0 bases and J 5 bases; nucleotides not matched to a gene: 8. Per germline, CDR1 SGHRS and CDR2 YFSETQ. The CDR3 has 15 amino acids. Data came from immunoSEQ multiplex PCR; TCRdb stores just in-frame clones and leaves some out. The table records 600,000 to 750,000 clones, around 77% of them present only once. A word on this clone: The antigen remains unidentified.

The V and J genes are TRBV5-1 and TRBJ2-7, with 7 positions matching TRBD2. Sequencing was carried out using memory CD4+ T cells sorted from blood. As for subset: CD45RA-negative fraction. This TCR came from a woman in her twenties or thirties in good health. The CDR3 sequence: CASSLASGGVHEQYF. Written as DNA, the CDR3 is TGCGCCAGCAGCTTGGCCTCGGGGGGTGTCCACGAGCAGTACTTC.